Detailed here is one T cell receptor (beta chain). The data were taken from a study of shared clonotypes between healthy human individuals. Study overall: Per donor, three plates held CD4 naive cells, three held CD4 memory, two held CD8 naive and one held CD8 memory.

V shed 5 bases and J 4 bases; nucleotides not matched to a gene: 8. Germline V gives CDR1 MDHEN, CDR2 SYDVKM. This CDR3 is built from 16 residues. CD45RO-negative, CCR7-positively selected cells formed the naive CD8 fraction, excluding terminally differentiated effector memory CD45RA+ cells. Data came from immunoSEQ multiplex PCR; TCRdb stores just in-frame clones and leaves some out. This sample has about 2,200,000 clones, with just over 90% found just once. This receptor was taken from a man between 18 and 29 years old in good health. Some clones in this sample may be carry-over from other donors' samples. Sequenced input: naive CD8+ T cells from PBMCs. The rearrangement joins TRBV28 to TRBJ2-1; 10 positions agree with TRBD2. The CDR3: CASSPLLAGIYNEQFF. The DNA for the CDR3 is TGTGCCAGCAGTCCGTTACTAGCGGGAATATACAATGAGCAGTTCTTC. Based on the CDR3 plus reference TRBV28 and TRBJ2-1, the full variable domain is DVKVTQSSRYLVKRTGEKVFLECVQDMDHENMFWYRQDPGLGLRLIYFSYDVKMKEKGDIPEGYSVSREKKERFSLILESASTNQTSMYLCASSPLLAGIYNEQFFGPGTRLTVL.